This T cell receptor beta chain derives from a study of blood T cell repertoires in COVID-19. On the study more broadly: Samples taken during acute and convalescent COVID-19 were collected in the United States, Italy and Spain. T cells, B-cell-depleted T cells, or PBMCs supplied cDNA or gDNA.

The CDR3 is 12 residues long. From germline, CDR1 is LGHNT and CDR2 FRNRAP. V was pared by 6 bases and J by 9 bases, with 3 bases of the junction left unmatched. Authors' processing steps: Using reference gene primer amplification, nucleated cell counts were estimated. Clones were sequenced by immunoSEQ multiplex PCR, and TCRdb holds only the in-frame ones, with some missing. V and J calls and clone size are copied from that table; D and trimming were computed from the DNA. The table includes approximately 35,000 clones, approximately 89% detected once. This clonotype was sampled from a man aged 60 to 69 with active COVID-19. The sample was peripheral blood. The chain recombines TRBV12-5 with TRBJ2-1; 9 nucleotides agree with TRBD2. CDR3 bases: TGTGCTAGTGGCCTTAGCGGGAGTGAGCAGTTCTTC. This encodes CASGLSGSEQFF.